This is a list of T cell receptor beta chains from one sample in a study of identical twins. A single record per CDR3 protein comes from TCRdb applying MiXCR to the 5' RACE reads. The sample holds about 920,000 distinct CDR3 sequences, roughly 12% seen once. This sample was also put to use in a study of yellow fever vaccine responses in identical twins.

Sequencing was carried out using PBMCs. These receptors originate from a woman younger than 35 in good health. CDR3s include the opening cysteine and the closing phenylalanine or tryptophan.

V | CDR3
TRBV12-3/TRBV12-4 | CASRGAGWNTGELFF
TRBV2 | CASGENSGANVLTF
TRBV7-9 | CASSSKPQETQYF
TRBV12-3/TRBV12-4 | CASSPGTSGGPTIQFF
TRBV12-3/TRBV12-4 | CASSLGTSGYTGELFF
TRBV5-1 | CASSLPGRANTGELFF
TRBV29-1 | CSVEGSLAGGPRFF
TRBV12-3/TRBV12-4 | CASTRTVNTEAFF
TRBV5-6 | CASSLRSGDPYNEQFF
TRBV5-1 | CASSSVPGGEAFF
TRBV20-1 | CSAFSGTSSYEQYF
TRBV12-3/TRBV12-4 | CASRGTFEGYTF